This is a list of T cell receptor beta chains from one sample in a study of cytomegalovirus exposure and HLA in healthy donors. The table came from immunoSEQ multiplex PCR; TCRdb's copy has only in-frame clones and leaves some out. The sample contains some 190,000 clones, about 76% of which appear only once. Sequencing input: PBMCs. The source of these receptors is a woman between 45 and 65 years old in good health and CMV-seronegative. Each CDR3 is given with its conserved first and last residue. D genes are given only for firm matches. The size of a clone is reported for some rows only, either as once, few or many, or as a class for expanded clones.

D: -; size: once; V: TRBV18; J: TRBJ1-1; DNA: TGTGCCAGCTCACCGCGGACAACTAACACTGAAGCTTTCTTT; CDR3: CASSPRTTNTEAFF
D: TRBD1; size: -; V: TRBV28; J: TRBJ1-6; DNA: TGTGCCAGCAGACCCGGACAGGGATCTAATTCACCCCTCCACTTT; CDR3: CASRPGQGSNSPLHF
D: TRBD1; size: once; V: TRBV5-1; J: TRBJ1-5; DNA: TGCGCCAGCAGCATCTCCGGGACAGGGGATCAGCCCCAGCATTTT; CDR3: CASSISGTGDQPQHF
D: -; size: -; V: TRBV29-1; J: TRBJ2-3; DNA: TGCAGCACCTACGCCCGGGTCGCAGATACGCAGTATTTT; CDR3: CSTYARVADTQYF
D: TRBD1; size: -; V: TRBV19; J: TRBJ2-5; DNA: TGTGCCAGTAGTTCCTTGACAGGGGGCCAAGAGACCCAGTACTTC; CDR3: CASSSLTGGQETQYF
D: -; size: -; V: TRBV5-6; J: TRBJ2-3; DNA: TGTGCCAGCAGCCGGGGACTGCCCACAGATACGCAGTATTTT; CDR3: CASSRGLPTDTQYF
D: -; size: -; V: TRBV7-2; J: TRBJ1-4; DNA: TGTGCCAGCAGCCGGATGGGGGGACCAACTAATGAAAAACTGTTTTTT; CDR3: CASSRMGGPTNEKLFF
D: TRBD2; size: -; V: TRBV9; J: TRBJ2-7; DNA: TGTGCCAGCAGCCGACGAACGACGGGGGGGGCCGGCGAGCAGTACTTC; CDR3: CASSRRTTGGAGEQYF
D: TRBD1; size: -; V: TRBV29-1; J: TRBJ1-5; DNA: TGCAGCGTGGGACAGGGTTCCAATCAGCCCCAGCATTTT; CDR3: CSVGQGSNQPQHF
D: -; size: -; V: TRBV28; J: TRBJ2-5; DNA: TGTGCCAGCAGAAGGGGAGGACAAGAGACCCAGTACTTC; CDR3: CASRRGGQETQYF
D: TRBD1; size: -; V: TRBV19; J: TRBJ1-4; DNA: TGTGCCAGTAGTATAGCCCCCCGGGCAGGGGGCGGAAAACTGTTTTTT; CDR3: CASSIAPRAGGGKLFF
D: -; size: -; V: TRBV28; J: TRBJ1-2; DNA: TGTGCCAGCAGTTCCCGGGGGGCAGGGAGGAGGAATGGCTACACCTTC; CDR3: CASSSRGAGRRNGYTF
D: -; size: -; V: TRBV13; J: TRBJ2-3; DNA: TGTGCCAGCAGCCTCCAGTCAGATACGCAGTATTTT; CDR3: CASSLQSDTQYF
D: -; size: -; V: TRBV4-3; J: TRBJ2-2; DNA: TGCGCCAGCAGTAGGTCCGGTAGCGGCACCGGGGAGCTGTTTTTT; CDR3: CASSRSGSGTGELFF